The 22 T cell receptor delta chains below were found in one sample sequenced in a study of gamma-delta T cells after stem cell transplantation. TCRdb fed the RT-PCR reads into CATT to redo clone calling. The sample yields just under 3,000 delta-chain clones, less than 3% seen once. Sequenced input: gamma-delta T cells. Receptors were obtained from a human donor. It is not recorded whose cells these are; they may come from a transplant donor.

There are a few counts of this clone. A far larger clone is only one base removed, so a read error is likely. This sample includes further DNA sequences coding for the same CDR3. The J gene is TRDJ1, the V gene TRDV2; no definite D call. Germline CDR1 reads GEAIGNYY; CDR2 reads EKD. The CDR3 loop spans 16 amino acids. CDR3 in DNA: TGCGCCTGTGACACCGTGGGAGGACGGTACACCGATAAACTCATCTTT. It encodes CACDTVGGRYTDKLIF.

This clone was detected only a few times. A read error may explain this, as a much larger clone is one base away. Other DNA sequences of this sample code for an identical CDR3. Here the CDR3 DNA reads TGTGCCTGTGACACCCTATTTACTGGGGGATACTTGTACACCGACAAACTCATCTTT. The encoded protein is CACDTLFTGGYLYTDKLIF. The V gene is TRDV2, the J gene TRDJ1; 12 bases are shared with TRDD3. The CDR3 extends over 19 amino acids. Germline CDR1 GEAIGNYY, CDR2 EKD.

A word on this clone: Being one base from a much bigger clone, this may be a read error. The chain has TRDV2 and TRDJ1; 12 nucleotides agree with TRDD3. V shed 3 bases and J 0 bases; nucleotides not matched to a gene: 7. The CDR3 contains 17 residues. Germline V gene lookup returns CDR1 GEAIGNYY and CDR2 EKD. CDR3 sequence (DNA): TGTGCCTGTGACTTACTGGGGGATACTCCGTACACCGATAAACTCATCTTT. This codes for CACDLLGDTPYTDKLIF.

Points on this clone: A far larger clone is one nucleotide away, so this likely arose from a read error. The genes are TRDV2 and TRDJ1; tentative D call: TRDD3 (5 bases). V was cut by 3 bases and J by 0 bases, with 34 bases left in between. The germline CDR1 and CDR2 sequences are GEAIGNYY and EKD. The CDR3 spans 22 residues. The DNA of the CDR3 is TGTGCCTGTGACCCGCCTCCAAATCTGCTGGGTCGAACCCTTGGGAACACCGATAAACTCATCTTT. Its translation: CACDPPPNLLGRTLGNTDKLIF.

This clone was counted a few times. A read error likely explains this, since a far larger clone differs by one base. This sequence joins TRDV2 and TRDJ1, with 10 bases fitting TRDD3. The CDR3 is 20 amino acids. Losses at the gene ends were 1 base for V and 1 base for J; bases not matched to a gene: 17. Germline V gene sequence: CDR1 GEAIGNYY, CDR2 EKD. As DNA, the CDR3 is TGTGCCTGTGACACGGTCTATGGGGGGGATACGCAGGGGGCCACCGATAAACTCATCTTT. Translating gives CACDTVYGGDTQGATDKLIF.

This clone was counted only a few times. TCRdb's protein for this DNA is that of a much larger clone and differs from the translation at residue 8, likely a read error; the protein shown is the DNA translation. J is TRDJ1 and V is TRDV2; tentative D call: TRDD3 (5 bases). The V end was cut by 1 base, the J end by 1 base, with 18 bases between. The CDR3 runs to 17 residues. CDR1 GEAIGNYY and CDR2 EKD come from the germline V gene. This CDR3 is CACDTVGNIRSTDKLIF. The CDR3 nucleotides read TGTGCCTGTGACACAGTGGGGAATATAAGGTCCACCGATAAACTCATCTTT.

This clone has just a few counts. TCRdb's listed protein matches a much larger clone and diverges from this DNA's translation at residue 5, likely through a read error; the protein shown comes from the DNA. The chain uses TRDV2 and TRDJ1; a weak D match, TRDD3 (5 bases). The CDR3 has 15 residues. Per germline, CDR1 GEAIGNYY and CDR2 EKD. V lost 3 bases and J lost 10, with 23 bases in between. The CDR3 DNA follows: TGTGCCTGTGACTCCGTTGGAGATATAGGGGAGTCACTCATCTTT. It translates to CACDSVGDIGESLIF.

By frequency in the sample, this clone is medium-sized. The chain recombines TRDV2 with TRDJ1; D might be TRDD3 (5 bases). V gave up 4 bases and J gave up 2 bases, with 10 bases separating them. CDR3 size: 13 residues. Looked up from germline, CDR1 is GEAIGNYY and CDR2 is EKD. CDR3 sequence (DNA): TGTGCCTGTGAAGGGATCCGTACCGATAAACTCATCTTT. Translation gives CACEGIRTDKLIF.

This clone came up a few times. A read error likely explains why the TCRdb protein, taken from a much larger clone, differs from this DNA's translation at residue 14; the protein shown is translated from the DNA. The rearrangement uses TRDV2 and TRDJ1; 8 bases line up with TRDD3. Germline V CDR1 and CDR2: GEAIGNYY, EKD. CDR3 length equals 16 residues. The CDR3 is CACEYLGDLNTDKPIF. CDR3 nucleotide sequence: TGTGCCTGTGAGTATCTGGGGGACTTAAACACCGATAAACCCATCTTT.

This chain connects TRDV1 to TRDJ1, with TRDD3 identical over 7 bases. The trim removed 6 bases at V and 3 bases at J, leaving 31 bases unmatched. Germline CDR1 is TSWWSYY and CDR2 is QGS. This CDR3 has 22 amino acids. The CDR3 nucleotides read TGTGCTCTTGGCGACCCTGGCCGGGGGATTCCTCTCCCACCGGGGGAGGCCGATAAACTCATCTTT. Its protein is CALGDPGRGIPLPPGEADKLIF.

CDR3 in amino acids: CACDAVLGAVYTDKLIF. The CDR3 bases are TGTGCCTGTGACGCCGTACTGGGGGCGGTGTACACCGATAAACTCATCTTT. The chain links TRDV2 to TRDJ1; 8 bases agree with TRDD3. Germline values: CDR1 GEAIGNYY, CDR2 EKD. The CDR3 has 17 residues. The V and J ends lost 3 bases and 0 bases, in that order; junction bases with no gene match: 11.

This clone occurred a few times. Only one base separates this from a far larger clonotype, so it likely reflects a read error. Other nucleotide sequences from this sample produce the same CDR3. V usage is TRDV2 and J usage is TRDJ1; 8 bases map to TRDD3. Trimming at V came to 0 bases and at J to 0 bases, leaving 8 bases not matched to a gene. The CDR3 length is 17 residues. The V gene's germline CDR1 is GEAIGNYY and CDR2 EKD. CDR3 sequence reads: CACDTLTGGSYTDKLIF. The CDR3 DNA reads TGTGCCTGTGACACCCTCACTGGGGGTTCGTACACCGATAAACTCATCTTT.

As regards this clone: Sequence at one end of the junction differs from germline and may be a read error. V gene TRDV2 combines with J gene TRDJ1; 12 bases align to TRDD3. This CDR3 is built from 18 residues. Germline V gives CDR1 GEAIGNYY, CDR2 EKD. CDR3: CACDPLTGGYPGTDNLIF. CDR3 in DNA: TGTGCCTGTGACCCTCTTACTGGGGGATACCCGGGCACCGATAACCTCATCTTT.

By its share, this clone is medium-sized. The V gene is TRDV2, the J gene TRDJ1; TRDD3 agrees at 12 bases. After removal of 1 base from V and 1 base from J, the junction contained 15 bases not matched to a gene. Germline V CDR1 and CDR2: GEAIGNYY, EKD. The CDR3 covers 20 residues. In DNA, the CDR3 is TGTGCCTGTGACACTCAGGGGTTGGGACTGGGGGATACAGCCACCGATAAACTCATCTTT. The encoded protein is CACDTQGLGLGDTATDKLIF.

This clone has only a few counts. The TCRdb protein comes from a much larger clone and disagrees with this DNA's translation at residue 13, likely due to a read error; the protein given here is derived from the DNA. The J gene is TRDJ1, the V gene TRDV2; 10 nucleotides align to TRDD3. This CDR3 spans 18 amino acids. V lost 2 bases to trimming and J lost 3 bases; unmatched junction nucleotides: 14. CDR1 is GEAIGNYY, CDR2 EKD, per germline. CDR3 DNA sequence: TGTGCCTGTGACAGGATTTCAACTGGGGGATTTCGCGCCGATAAACTCATCTTT. This gives the protein CACDRISTGGFRADKLIF.

On this clone itself: A far larger clone is just one base off, so this is likely a read error. The sample carries other DNA sequences with the same CDR3. The J gene is TRDJ1, the V gene TRDV2, with TRDD3 matching 12 bases. The CDR3 has 22 residues. In germline, CDR1 is GEAIGNYY, CDR2 EKD. V lost 2 bases and J lost 0; bases outside the gene matches: 21. CDR3 sequence: CACDILGDTRDRKDVYTDKLIF. The CDR3 DNA reads as TGTGCCTGTGACATTCTGGGGGATACGCGGGACCGTAAGGACGTTTACACCGATAAACTCATCTTT.

By its share, this clone is medium-sized. This chain uses TRDV2 with TRDJ3; D is perhaps TRDD3 (6 bases). Trimming pared 3 bases from V and 0 bases from J, leaving 17 bases between. This CDR3 has 19 amino acids. The germline V gene has CDR1 GEAIGNYY and CDR2 EKD. The CDR3 is CACDATGSRSSWDTRQMFF. As DNA, the CDR3 is TGTGCCTGTGACGCCACTGGGTCCCGAAGCTCCTGGGACACCCGACAGATGTTTTTC.

With regard to this clone: A much larger clone lies one base from this, so it may be a read error. This same CDR3 is encoded by further DNA sequences in the sample. V is TRDV1 and J is TRDJ1; the match to TRDD3 covers 8 bases. CDR1 TSWWSYY and CDR2 QGS come from the germline V gene. V was pared by 5 bases and J by 13 bases, with 33 bases of the junction left unmatched. The CDR3 has 20 residues. The CDR3 DNA is TGTGCTCTTGGGCCCCCCTCCCTAGGGATACGGTCCGGAGATGGGGTAAAGAGCATCTTT. This codes for CALGPPSLGIRSGDGVKSIF.

Details on this clone: TCRdb pairs this DNA with a much larger clone's protein that differs at residue 12, likely a read error; the protein shown was translated from the DNA. The chain recombines TRDV2 with TRDJ1; possibly TRDD3 for D (5 bases). CDR3 length: 14 residues. Germline CDR1 reads GEAIGNYY; CDR2 reads EKD. This chain's CDR3 is CACDTVGMDDKPIF. As DNA, the CDR3 is TGTGCCTGTGACACCGTCGGGATGGACGATAAACCCATCTTT.

The table lists this clone with a few counts. Only one base separates this from a far larger clonotype, so it likely reflects a read error. This chain uses TRDV2 with TRDJ3, with D maybe TRDD3 (6 bases). The CDR3 has 21 amino acids. From germline, CDR1 is GEAIGNYY and CDR2 EKD. The CDR3 DNA reads TGTGCCTGTGACACCGCGGAGAGAGGGAGGGATAACCCCTGGGACGCCCGACAGATGTTTTTC. Translated: CACDTAERGRDNPWDARQMFF.

In this sample, this clone is medium-sized. The chain is built from TRDV2 and TRDJ1; TRDD3 aligns across 8 bases. V gave up 4 bases and J gave up 0 bases; unmatched junction bases: 12. The length of the CDR3 is 17 residues. Germline CDR1 reads GEAIGNYY; CDR2 reads EKD. The CDR3 loop reads CACDGLGDEGYTDKLIF. CDR3 nucleotides: TGTGCCTGTGATGGCCTGGGGGACGAGGGGTACACCGATAAACTCATCTTT.

This clone ranks as large. The same CDR3 can be traced to other DNA sequences in this sample. The V gene is TRDV2, the J gene TRDJ3, with 7 bases identical to TRDD3. V lost 2 bases to trimming and J lost 0 bases; unmatched junction nucleotides: 6. The CDR3 loop spans 18 amino acids. Germline lookup yields CDR1 GEAIGNYY and CDR2 EKD. The CDR3 DNA reads TGTGCCTGTGACATGATACTGGGGAGCTCCTGGGACACCCGACAGATGTTTTTC. This sequence encodes CACDMILGSSWDTRQMFF.